The 3 T cell receptor beta chains reported below all come from one sample, sequenced in a study of T cells in tumors after PD-1 blockade. Clones were sequenced by immunoSEQ multiplex PCR, and TCRdb holds only the in-frame ones, with some missing. Altogether 1,500 to 2,000 clones are present, about two thirds being singletons, with the ten largest covering roughly 36%. The sequencing here drew on tumor tissue, taken before anti-PD-1 treatment. Every receptor here comes from a human donor with cutaneous squamous cell carcinoma.

Relative to its sample, this clone is large. The chain joins TRBV7-6 to TRBJ1-6; D might be TRBD1 (6 bases). CDR1 is SGHVS and CDR2 is FNYEAQ in the germline V gene. Trimming took 5 bases from V and 9 from J, leaving 14 bases between them. CDR3 size: 14 residues. The CDR3 loop reads CASSQDGGGSPLHF. The CDR3 DNA reads TGTGCCAGCAGCCAAGACGGAGGGGGTTCACCCCTCCACTTT.

This clone is labeled as large. This chain joins TRBV7-3 and TRBJ1-5; TRBD1 aligns across 11 bases. The CDR3 extends over 17 amino acids. Germline V gene data show CDR1 as SGHTA and CDR2 as FQGTGA. V lost 5 bases, J lost 0 bases, and 6 bases stayed unmatched. The CDR3 coding sequence is TGTGCCAGCAGCATACCGGGACAGGGGGTTAGCAATCAGCCCCAGCATTTT. The encoded protein is CASSIPGQGVSNQPQHF.

This clone was seen only once. The chain uses TRBV7-8 and TRBJ2-1; D tentatively reads TRBD1 or TRBD2 (6 bases each). The ends were cut back, 5 bases at V and 6 bases at J, with 14 bases in the middle. CDR1 is SGHVS, CDR2 FQNEAQ, per germline. This CDR3 is built from 14 residues. This chain's CDR3 is CASSPGEAGNEQFF. CDR3 nucleotides: TGTGCCAGCAGCCCAGGGGAGGCGGGCAATGAGCAGTTCTTC. The full variable domain, in which reference TRBV7-8 and TRBJ2-1 provide the parts outside the CDR3, is GAGVSQSPRYKVAKRGQDVALRCDPISGHVSLFWYQQALGQGPEFLTYFQNEAQLDKSGLPSDRFFAERPEGSVSTLKIQRTQQEDSAVYLCASSPGEAGNEQFFGPGTRLTVL.